This TCR beta chain was captured by sequencing in a study of blood T cells in healthy people across ages. V was shortened by 1 base and J by 8 bases, with 12 bases between the two germline ends. Germline-derived CDR1 and CDR2 are SEHNR and FQNEAQ (reference sequence). There are 14 residues in the CDR3. The authors ran a second PCR of 7 to 11 cycles using a sample-barcoded 5' primer and a J-beta primer mix. TCRdb re-called the 5' RACE reads with MiXCR, one entry per CDR3 protein. The sample lists about a million distinct CDR3 sequences, 35% to 45% occurring once. The V call is TRBV7-9, the J call TRBJ2-4; D might be TRBD2 (5 bases). Sequencing was performed on blood. This sequence was found in a young man in good health. The CDR3 sequence is CASSLGSEAHIQYF. The CDR3 DNA reads as TGTGCCAGCAGCTTAGGTAGCGAGGCGCACATTCAGTACTTC.